Below, 9 T cell receptor beta chains from the same sample are listed, as sequenced in a study of tissue T cells after allogeneic stem cell transplantation. As to time point: mouse harvest day 7 after allogeneic transplant. The graft held 10^6 splenic CD5+ T cells and 10^7 T-cell-depleted bone marrow cells. Assay used: immunoSEQ multiplex PCR; TCRdb lists only in-frame clones, some missing. The sample has 8,500 to 9,000 clones, 35% to 55% seen once. The sample was skin. All receptors derive from a female BALB/c mouse given C57BL/6 T cells with graft-versus-host disease after an allogeneic hematopoietic cell transplant.

Notes on this clone: The gene names given are mouse names. The CDR3 DNA, read in part, is TGTGCCAGCAGTCTGTCCGGGACAGGCAACGAAAGATTATTT. Its translation: CASSLSGTGNERLF. The complete CDR3 sequence is CASSLSGTGNERLFF. The chain links TRBV26 to TRBJ1-4, with TRBD1 matching over 8 bases. The read finishes 1 residue shy of the CDR3 end, and the germline J gene is used to complete it. The CDR3 spans 15 residues. The germline gives CDR1 KGHPV, CDR2 FQNQEV (reference sequence). Trimming cost V 0 bases and J 4 bases; bases outside gene matches: 1.

This clone showed up just a few times. The gene names here belong to mouse. The observed sequence ends 1 residue before the CDR3 terminus, with the missing tail filled in from the germline J gene. The chain carries TRBV5 and TRBJ2-5; weak D call: TRBD1 (6 bases). The CDR3 totals 14 residues. Trimming shortened V by 4 bases and J by 0 bases, and 8 bases separated the two germline ends. Germline-derived CDR1 and CDR2 are LGHNA and YNLKQL (reference sequence). CDR3 sequence reads: CASSPQGNQDTQYF. The covered CDR3 bases are TGTGCCAGCAGCCCACAGGGTAACCAAGACACCCAGTAC.

As for this clone: Gene labels here are mouse ones. The missing CDR3 end, 1 residue past where the read stops, is filled in from the germline J gene. The V gene is TRBV5, the J gene TRBJ2-5, with TRBD2 matching over 11 bases. The ends lost 0 bases at V and 6 bases at J; junction bases unmatched: 2. The germline V gene has CDR1 LGHNA and CDR2 YNLKQL (reference sequence). CDR3 length equals 15 residues. The CDR3 bases that were read are TGTGCCAGCAGCCAAGAGGACTGGGGGGATGACACCCAGTAC. Its translation: CASSQEDWGDDTQY. Given in full, the CDR3 is CASSQEDWGDDTQYF.

Concerning this clone itself: Here the gene names and germline are mouse. Read coverage stops 1 residue before the CDR3 terminus; the germline J gene supplies the remainder. This chain joins TRBV3 and TRBJ2-1; 11 positions agree with TRBD1. With 1 base clipped from V and 6 bases from J, the junction kept 2 bases outside the gene matches. Germline CDR1 reads SNHLY; CDR2 reads FYNGKV (reference sequence). This CDR3 has 15 residues. Partial CDR3 DNA: TGTGCCAGCAGCTTAGTGGGGACAGGGGGTGCTGAGCAGTTC. This gives the protein CASSLVGTGGAEQF. In full, the CDR3 reads CASSLVGTGGAEQFF.

This clone was recorded a few times. Gene names follow the mouse nomenclature. The CDR3 extends 1 residue past the end of the read, so its final part is completed from the germline J gene. J is TRBJ2-3 and V is TRBV13-3; 7 bases map to TRBD1. Germline-derived CDR1 and CDR2 are NNHDY and SYVADS. With V trimmed by 2 bases and J by 6 bases, 6 bases remained unmatched. This CDR3 region has 14 residues. The CDR3 DNA, read in part, is TGTGCCAGCAGTGAAAGAGACAGGGCTGAAACGCTGTAT. Translated: CASSERDRAETLY. The CDR3 in its entirety is CASSERDRAETLYF.

For this clone: Gene names and germline match the mouse. The read terminates 1 residue before the CDR3 end, so the remaining end is supplied by the germline J gene. V usage is TRBV26 and J usage is TRBJ1-2; D might be TRBD1 (5 bases). Germline V gene lookup returns CDR1 KGHPV and CDR2 FQNQEV (reference sequence). Trimming removed 4 bases at V and 0 bases at J, with 6 bases between. The CDR3 has 13 residues. This CDR3 is CASSPGANSDYTF. The CDR3 DNA, read in part, is TGTGCCAGCAGTCCGGGGGCAAACTCCGACTACACC.

This clone showed up just a few times. Genes here carry mouse names. Read coverage stops 1 residue before the CDR3 terminus; the germline J gene supplies the remainder. J is TRBJ2-3 and V is TRBV26, with D perhaps TRBD2 (7 bases). Per germline, CDR1 KGHPV and CDR2 FQNQEV (reference sequence). There are 15 residues in the CDR3. V shed 4 bases and J shed 0 bases, with 11 bases lying between them. The CDR3 reads CASSPWGPSAETLYF. The DNA read from the CDR3 is TGTGCCAGCAGTCCCTGGGGGCCTAGTGCAGAAACGCTGTAT.

This clone showed up just a few times. Germline and genes here are mouse. The CDR3 extends 1 residue past the end of the read, so its final part is completed from the germline J gene. Other nucleotide sequences in the sample specify the same CDR3. The chain has TRBV26 and TRBJ2-5; no clear D. V lost 2 bases to trimming and J lost 3 bases, with 6 bases between them. The CDR3 sequence is 13 residues long. Germline-derived CDR1 and CDR2 are KGHPV and FQNQEV (reference sequence). CDR3 DNA (partial): TGTGCCAGCAGTCTGGGGGTACAAGACACCCAGTAC. It translates to CASSLGVQDTQY. The CDR3, in full, reads CASSLGVQDTQYF.

This clone was detected a few times. These gene names are mouse names. The CDR3 end is not reached by the read, which stops 1 residue before it; the germline J gene fills it in. This chain connects TRBV3 to TRBJ2-2; unclear D gene. The V gene lost 5 bases and the J gene lost 0 bases, with 10 bases spanning the gap. CDR1 is SNHLY and CDR2 is FYNGKV in the germline V gene (reference sequence). The CDR3 totals 15 residues. The chain's CDR3 is CASSLRGTNTGQLYF. The covered CDR3 bases are TGTGCCAGCAGCCTCCGGGGTACAAACACCGGGCAGCTCTAC.